A selection of T cell receptor beta chains follows, all from one sample in a study of blood T cell repertoires in COVID-19. Sequenced by immunoSEQ multiplex PCR; TCRdb stores in-frame clones only, minus some. The table lists about 120,000 clones, 87% of them singletons. The source material was peripheral blood. These receptors originate from a woman between 45 and 65 years old with acute or convalescent COVID-19. The CDR3 runs from the conserved cysteine through the conserved F or W. D genes are given only for firm matches. Expanded clones are given a class, and other clones once, few, many or no size at all.

j_gene,abundance,v_gene,d_gene,CDR3aa,CDR3nt
TRBJ1-6,.,TRBV2,.,CASSTTVSGNSPLHF,TGTGCCAGCAGTACGACAGTCTCGGGTAATTCACCCCTCCACTTT
TRBJ1-5,.,TRBV5-5,.,CASSPGIVFSYSNQPQHF,TGTGCCAGCAGCCCCGGGATAGTCTTCAGTTATAGCAATCAGCCCCAGCATTTT
TRBJ1-1,few,TRBV19,TRBD1,CASSADRWNTEAFF,TGTGCCAGTAGCGCGGACAGGTGGAACACTGAAGCTTTCTTT
TRBJ2-2,.,TRBV5-1,TRBD2,CASSLANPSGSEGTGELFF,TGCGCCAGCAGCTTGGCCAACCCTAGCGGGAGTGAGGGCACCGGGGAGCTGTTTTTT
TRBJ2-7,.,TRBV11-3,.,CASSLDTYEQYF,TGTGCCAGCAGCTTAGACACCTACGAGCAGTACTTC
TRBJ2-1,.,TRBV7-3,TRBD2,CASSLIGGFSYNEQFF,TGTGCCAGCAGCCTTATCGGGGGGTTCTCCTACAATGAGCAGTTCTTC
TRBJ2-1,.,TRBV9,.,CASSVGDISGLYNEQFF,TGTGCCAGCAGCGTAGGGGACATAAGCGGACTCTACAATGAGCAGTTCTTC
TRBJ2-3,.,TRBV4-1,.,CASSQGGTSTDTQYF,TGCGCCAGCAGCCAGGGTGGGACTAGCACAGATACGCAGTATTTT
TRBJ1-1,few,TRBV5-1,.,CASSLTGEAPEAFF,TGCGCCAGCAGCCTCACGGGGGAGGCCCCTGAAGCTTTCTTT
TRBJ2-1,.,TRBV25-1,TRBD2,CASSRLAGDGNEQFF,TGTGCCAGCAGCAGACTAGCGGGGGACGGCAATGAGCAGTTCTTC
TRBJ1-1,.,TRBV19,.,CASSTDQFFGAFF,TGTGCCAGTAGTACCGACCAATTTTTCGGGGCTTTCTTT
TRBJ1-1,.,TRBV7-8,TRBD1,CASSLGGTGGAYGTEAFF,TGTGCCAGCAGCTTAGGAGGGACAGGGGGCGCCTACGGCACTGAAGCTTTCTTT
TRBJ1-1,.,TRBV9,.,CASSERGWGEAFF,TGTGCCAGCAGCGAAAGGGGGTGGGGTGAAGCTTTCTTT
TRBJ1-6,few,TRBV6-5,.,CASSYRQSSYNSPLHF,TGTGCCAGCAGTTACCGACAGAGCTCCTATAATTCACCCCTCCACTTT
TRBJ2-2,.,TRBV3-1/TRBV3-2,.,CASSQSQGSTGELFF,TGTGCCAGCAGCCAGTCGCAGGGATCCACCGGGGAGCTGTTTTTT
TRBJ1-6,few,TRBV10-2,.,CASSQQGGNSPLHF,TGCGCCAGCAGTCAACAGGGTGGGAATTCACCCCTCCACTTT
TRBJ1-4,.,TRBV2,.,CASRSTSTNEKLFF,TGTGCCAGCAGATCTACTTCAACTAATGAAAAACTGTTTTTT
TRBJ2-2,few,TRBV15,.,CATSRHLGGELFF,TGTGCCACCAGCAGACACCTCGGCGGGGAGCTGTTTTTT
TRBJ1-1,.,TRBV5-1,.,CASRSSGVTEAFF,TGCGCCAGCAGATCCTCGGGGGTCACTGAAGCTTTCTTT
TRBJ2-7,.,TRBV18,TRBD1,CASSPSTGSYEQYF,TGTGCCAGCTCACCCTCGACAGGGTCCTACGAGCAGTACTTC
TRBJ1-4,.,TRBV9,.,CASSVGQGYKDEKLFF,TGTGCCAGCAGCGTAGGGCAGGGGTATAAGGATGAAAAACTGTTTTTT
TRBJ2-1,.,TRBV7-7,TRBD2,CASSRLAGGRGDNEQFF,TGTGCCAGCAGCCGACTAGCGGGAGGCCGGGGAGACAATGAGCAGTTCTTC
TRBJ1-3,.,TRBV30,TRBD1,CAWSVFGTASGNTIYF,TGTGCCTGGAGTGTATTTGGGACAGCCTCTGGAAACACCATATATTTT
TRBJ2-1,.,TRBV7-2,.,CASSLGTEREQFF,TGTGCCAGCAGCTTAGGAACGGAGCGGGAGCAGTTCTTC
TRBJ2-7,.,TRBV11-2,TRBD2,CASSLGLGGREQYF,TGTGCCAGCAGCTTAGGACTGGGAGGGCGCGAGCAGTACTTC
TRBJ1-2,.,TRBV12-5,TRBD1,CASVQGADGYTF,TGTGCTAGTGTACAGGGGGCTGATGGCTACACCTTC
TRBJ2-5,.,TRBV2,.,CASSDVSVLETQYF,TGTGCCAGCAGTGACGTATCGGTTCTAGAGACCCAGTACTTC
TRBJ2-7,.,TRBV6-2/TRBV6-3,.,CASSFDGKSPITLEQYF,TGTGCCAGCAGCTTCGACGGGAAAAGTCCCATTACGTTAGAGCAGTACTTC
TRBJ1-2,.,TRBV6-2/TRBV6-3,.,CASSDLREVATEWTF,TGTGCCAGCAGCGACCTCAGGGAGGTTGCGACGGAGTGGACCTTC
TRBJ2-7,.,TRBV7-9,TRBD1,CASSSPGQAYEQYF,TGTGCCAGCAGCTCCCCGGGACAGGCCTACGAGCAGTACTTC
TRBJ1-2,.,TRBV21-1,.,CASSKRGRRRRYTF,TGTGCCAGCAGCAAAAGGGGCAGGCGGCGGCGCTACACCTTC
TRBJ1-3,.,TRBV29-1,.,CSVVISDWSDSGNTIYF,TGCAGCGTGGTGATTTCGGACTGGAGCGACTCTGGAAACACCATATATTTT
TRBJ2-7,.,TRBV30,TRBD1,CAWKDRGSYEQYF,TGTGCCTGGAAAGACAGGGGGTCCTACGAGCAGTACTTC
TRBJ1-1,.,TRBV27,.,CASPETEAFF,TGTGCCAGCCCCGAGACTGAAGCTTTCTTT
TRBJ1-2,.,TRBV19,TRBD1,CASRDRENGYTF,TGTGCCAGTAGGGACAGGGAAAATGGCTACACCTTC
TRBJ2-7,once,TRBV7-8,.,CASSFGGGEQYF,TGTGCCAGCAGCTTTGGAGGAGGGGAGCAGTACTTC
TRBJ1-5,.,TRBV7-8,.,CASSSESNQPQHF,TGTGCCAGCAGCAGTGAGAGCAATCAGCCCCAGCATTTT
TRBJ2-3,.,TRBV11-2,TRBD2,CASSPRLATDTQYF,TGTGCCAGCAGCCCCCGACTAGCGACAGATACGCAGTATTTT
TRBJ1-1,.,TRBV5-1,.,CASSLDGQNTEAFF,TGCGCCAGCAGCTTGGATGGGCAGAACACTGAAGCTTTCTTT
TRBJ1-1,.,TRBV4-3,.,CASSQDRADTEAFF,TGCGCCAGCAGCCAAGACAGGGCTGACACTGAAGCTTTCTTT
TRBJ1-6,.,TRBV23-1,TRBD1,CASSRYRGDNSPLHF,TGCGCCAGCAGTCGATACAGGGGGGATAATTCACCCCTCCACTTT
TRBJ2-7,.,TRBV5-5,TRBD1,CASSSGGQRTYEQYF,TGTGCCAGCAGCTCAGGGGGACAGAGAACCTACGAGCAGTACTTC
TRBJ1-1,.,TRBV7-6,.,CASSLEWARRNTEAFF,TGTGCCAGCAGCTTAGAGTGGGCCAGGCGGAACACTGAAGCTTTCTTT
TRBJ1-1,.,TRBV11-3,.,CASSLMGQNTEAFF,TGTGCCAGCAGCTTAATGGGGCAGAACACTGAAGCTTTCTTT
TRBJ2-1,.,TRBV5-6,TRBD1,CASSLRKGAVYNEQFF,TGTGCCAGCAGCTTGAGAAAGGGGGCCGTTTACAATGAGCAGTTCTTC
TRBJ1-1,.,TRBV18,.,CASSPPGEGPFRAFF,TGTGCCAGCTCACCACCGGGGGAGGGGCCGTTTCGGGCTTTCTTT
TRBJ1-1,.,TRBV5-3,.,CARSKDGLLMNTEAFF,TGTGCCAGAAGCAAGGATGGGCTCCTAATGAACACTGAAGCTTTCTTT